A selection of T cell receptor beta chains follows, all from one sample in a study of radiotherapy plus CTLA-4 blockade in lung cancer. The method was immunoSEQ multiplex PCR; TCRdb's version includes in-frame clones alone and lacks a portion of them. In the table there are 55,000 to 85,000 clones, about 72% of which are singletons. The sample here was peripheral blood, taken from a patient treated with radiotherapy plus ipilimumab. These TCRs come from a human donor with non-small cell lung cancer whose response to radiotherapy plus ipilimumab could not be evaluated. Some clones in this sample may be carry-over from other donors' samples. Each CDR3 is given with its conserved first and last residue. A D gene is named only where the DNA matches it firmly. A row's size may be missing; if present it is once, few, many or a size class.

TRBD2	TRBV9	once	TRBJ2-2	TGTGCCAGCAGCGCCGGGCGGGGGGGCCGGACCGGGGAGCTGTTTTTT	CASSAGRGGRTGELFF
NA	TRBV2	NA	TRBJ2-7	TGTGCCAGCAGTGGAGGGGGGGAGTACTTC	CASSGGGEYF
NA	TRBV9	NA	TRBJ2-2	TGTGCCAGCACCCCCCGCCGGACACCCACCGGGGAGCTGTTTTTT	CASTPRRTPTGELFF
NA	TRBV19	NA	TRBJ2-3	TGTGCCAGTAAGGTGGAATGGCGGGGAATAGATACGCAGTATTTT	CASKVEWRGIDTQYF
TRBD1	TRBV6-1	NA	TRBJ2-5	TGTGCCAGCAGTGAGGGACAGCCAAGGATGGAGCAGTACTTC	CASSEGQPRMEQYF
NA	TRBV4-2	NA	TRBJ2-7	TGTGCCAGCAGCCAGGCTGCAGGGGTTTCCGGGAGGTCCTACGAGCAGTACTTC	CASSQAAGVSGRSYEQYF
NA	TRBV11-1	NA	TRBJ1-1	TGTGCCAGCAGCTTAGCGTCCGGGACTAAGAACACTGAAGCTTTCTTT	CASSLASGTKNTEAFF
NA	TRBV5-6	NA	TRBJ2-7	TGTGCCAGCAGCTGGGTCCAGGGCTACGAGCAGTACTTC	CASSWVQGYEQYF
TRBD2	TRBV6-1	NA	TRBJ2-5	TGTGCCAGCAGTGAACTAGAGGGAGGGGAGACCCAGTACTTC	CASSELEGGETQYF
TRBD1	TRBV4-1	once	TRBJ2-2	TGCGCCAGCAGCCAAAGTGGACAGGGCACCGGGGAGCTGTTTTTT	CASSQSGQGTGELFF
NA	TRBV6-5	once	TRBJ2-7	TGTGCCAGCTGGCCCAGGGGGGTCCACTACGAGCAGTACTTC	CASWPRGVHYEQYF
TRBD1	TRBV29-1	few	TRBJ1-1	TGCAGCGGCCACAGGGGAATGAACACTGAAGCTTTCTTT	CSGHRGMNTEAFF
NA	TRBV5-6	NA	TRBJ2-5	TGTGCCAGCAGCTTGGGGCGGGACGGAACTTTCCAAGAGACCCAGTACTTC	CASSLGRDGTFQETQYF
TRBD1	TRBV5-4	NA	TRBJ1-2	TGTGCCAGCAGCTACAGGGGAGGCTATGGCCACACCTTC	CASSYRGGYGHTF
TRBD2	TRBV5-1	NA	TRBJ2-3	TGCGCCAGCAGCTTGGCCGGCGGGGAGGGGACAGATACGCAGTATTTT	CASSLAGGEGTDTQYF
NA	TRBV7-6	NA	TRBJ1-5	TGTGCCAGCGGGCAGAGCAATCAGCCCCAGCATTTT	CASGQSNQPQHF
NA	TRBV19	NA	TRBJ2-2	TGTGCCAGTAGTATTGGCAACACCGGGGAGCTGTTTTTT	CASSIGNTGELFF
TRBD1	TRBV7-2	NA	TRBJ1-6	TGTGCCAGCAGCAACGGACAGGAGAATTCACCCCTCCACTTT	CASSNGQENSPLHF
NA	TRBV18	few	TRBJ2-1	TGTGCCAGCCGCGGGATCGGCGATGAGCAGTTCTTC	CASRGIGDEQFF
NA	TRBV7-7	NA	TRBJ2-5	TGTGCTAGCAGCTTAGAAACAGGACGGACCCAGTACTTC	CASSLETGRTQYF
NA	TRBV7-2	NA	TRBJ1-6	TGTGCCAGCAGCCACCAAAGTGGGAGGGGTTCACCCCTCCACTTT	CASSHQSGRGSPLHF
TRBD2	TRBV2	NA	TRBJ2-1	TGTGCCAGCAGGTTCCCATTCGGGGGGTACGGGGAGCAGTTCTTC	CASRFPFGGYGEQFF
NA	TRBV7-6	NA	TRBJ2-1	TGTGCCAGCAGCTTTACGTCGGGTGGCGGAAGGATTTTCTTC	CASSFTSGGGRIFF
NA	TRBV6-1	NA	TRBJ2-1	TGTGCCAGCAGTGAATTCGATGAGCAGTTCTTC	CASSEFDEQFF
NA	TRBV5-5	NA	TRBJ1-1	TGTGCCAGCAGCTCTACAGGGACGTCGACCGAAGCTTTCTTT	CASSSTGTSTEAFF
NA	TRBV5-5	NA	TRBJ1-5	TGTGCCAGCAGCTTGTTGGGGCCCAATCAGCCCCAGCATTTT	CASSLLGPNQPQHF
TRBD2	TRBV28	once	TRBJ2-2	TGTGCCAGCAGTTTGAGCACTAGCGGGCGAACCCCGAACACCGGGGAGCTGTTTTTT	CASSLSTSGRTPNTGELFF
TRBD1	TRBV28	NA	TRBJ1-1	TGTGCCCACACCCCAGGGGGCGGCAGGACTGAAGCTTTCTTT	CAHTPGGGRTEAFF
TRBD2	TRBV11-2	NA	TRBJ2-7	TGTGCCAGCAGCTCATTCGGGGGGACGACCTACGAGCAGTACTTC	CASSSFGGTTYEQYF
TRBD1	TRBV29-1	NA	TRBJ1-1	TGCAGCGTTGACGACAGGGCTTGGACTGAAGCTTTCTTT	CSVDDRAWTEAFF
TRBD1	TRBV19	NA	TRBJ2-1	TGTGCCATGGACAGGGGTGACGGGGTCTCGTACAATGAGCAGTTCTTC	CAMDRGDGVSYNEQFF
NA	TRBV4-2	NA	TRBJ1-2	TGTGCCAGCAGCCAAGATGGTCGTACAGGGTATGGCTACACCTTC	CASSQDGRTGYGYTF
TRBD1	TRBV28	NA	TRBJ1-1	TGTGCCAGCAGGTCAACAGGGGTTGGGAACACTGAAGCTTTCTTT	CASRSTGVGNTEAFF
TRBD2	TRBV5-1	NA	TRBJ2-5	TGCGCCAGCAGCTTGGTCGGGGGGAAGGAAGAGACCCAGTACTTC	CASSLVGGKEETQYF
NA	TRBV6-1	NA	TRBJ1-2	TGTGCCAGCAGAGGCGGGGTTAAAGATGGCTACACCTTC	CASRGGVKDGYTF
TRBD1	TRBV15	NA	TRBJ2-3	TGTGCCACCAGCAGAGACTCGGGACAGGGAATAGCAGATACGCAGTATTTT	CATSRDSGQGIADTQYF
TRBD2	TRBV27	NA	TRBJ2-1	TGTGCCAGCAGTGCCTGGACTAGCGGGGGGTACAATGAGCAGTTCTTC	CASSAWTSGGYNEQFF
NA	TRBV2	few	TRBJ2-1	TGTGCCAGCAGTGAAGAGGAGACCGCCTACAATGAGCAGTTCTTC	CASSEEETAYNEQFF
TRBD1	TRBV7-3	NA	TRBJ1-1	TGTGCCAGCAGGACAGGGGGGCCGGGCACTGAAGCTTTCTTT	CASRTGGPGTEAFF